This entry features one T cell receptor (beta chain) sequence. This entry is derived from a study of blood T cells in healthy people across ages. Overall study: Capturing about one barcoded beta molecule per two T cells was achieved by template switching.

The CDR3 covers 15 residues. With 2 bases removed from V and 2 bases from J, the gap between germline ends came to 12 bases. Alongside a J-beta primer mix, a sample-barcoded 5' primer served in a second PCR lasting roughly 6 to 12 cycles. TCRdb passed the 5' RACE reads through MiXCR, listing each CDR3 protein once. This table has some 1.5 million distinct CDR3 sequences, 28% appearing once. Each of the donors had 8 to 10 milliliters of peripheral blood drawn into EDTA-treated Vacutainer tubes. Isolation per sample recovered at least 7 million PBMCs. This receptor was obtained from a woman in her twenties or thirties in good health. This chain joins TRBV12-3 or TRBV12-4 and TRBJ2-5, with D perhaps assigned TRBD1 or TRBD2 (5 bases each). Sequenced: blood. The CDR3, as DNA: TGTGCCAGCAGTTTACGTGGGGACGCACAAGAGACCCAGTACTTC. Amino acids: CASSLRGDAQETQYF.